This entry lists 26 T cell receptor beta chains sequenced from one sample in a study of PD-1 blockade in classical Hodgkin lymphoma. Produced via immunoSEQ multiplex PCR; TCRdb's table is partial and in-frame only. The data show some 10,000 clones, about 71% seen once. Exposure to brentuximab vedotin varied, and each patient had relapsed following autologous stem cell transplantation. The material was peripheral blood mononuclear cells (PBMCs), obtained at baseline. The receptor set was obtained from a human donor with classical Hodgkin lymphoma.

The chain joins TRBV2 to TRBJ1-4, with 7 bases aligning to TRBD1. V dropped 2 bases and J dropped 0; count of bases not matched to a gene: 0. The CDR3 totals 15 residues. Germline values: CDR1 SNHLY, CDR2 FYNNEI. The DNA for the CDR3 is TGTGCCAGCAGTGAACAGGGGGCAACTAATGAAAAACTGTTTTTT. Encoded protein: CASSEQGATNEKLFF.

This rearrangement joins TRBV14 to TRBJ2-1, with 10 bases that match TRBD2. This CDR3 spans 17 amino acids. V was pared by 1 base and J by 4 bases, with 7 bases of the junction left unmatched. The germline V gene encodes CDR1 SGHDN and CDR2 FVKESK. CDR3 region: CASSQVVSSGGYNEQFF. In nucleotides, the CDR3 is TGTGCCAGCAGCCAAGTCGTTTCTAGCGGGGGATACAATGAGCAGTTCTTC. The whole variable domain, remainder taken from reference TRBV14 and TRBJ2-1, is EAGVTQFPSHSVIEKGQTVTLRCDPISGHDNLYWYRRVMGKEIKFLLHFVKESKQDESGMPNNRFLAERTGGTYSTLKVQPAELEDSGVYFCASSQVVSSGGYNEQFFGPGTRLTVL.

This clone was seen a few times. CDR3 nucleotide sequence: TGTGCCAGCAGCTCGAGTACCAACACTGAAGCTTTCTTT. Protein sequence: CASSSSTNTEAFF. V is TRBV5-6 and J is TRBJ1-1; no definite D call. The CDR3 is 13 residues long. V was clipped by 3 bases and J by 2 bases, with 8 bases between them. Germline V gene sequence: CDR1 SGHDT, CDR2 YYEEEE. The variable domain in full, completed from reference TRBV5-6 and TRBJ1-1, reads DAGVTQSPTHLIKTRGQQVTLRCSPKSGHDTVSWYQQALGQGPQFIFQYYEEEERQRGNFPDRFSGHQFPNYSSELNVNALLLGDSALYLCASSSSTNTEAFFGQGTRLTVV.

The J gene is TRBJ2-1, the V gene TRBV7-9; D possibly corresponds to TRBD1 (6 bases). Germline assignment: CDR1 SEHNR and CDR2 FQNEAQ (reference sequence). The length of the CDR3 is 17 residues. V dropped 4 bases and J dropped 2 bases, with 18 bases sitting between them. CDR3 amino acids: CASSSFLRGGTYNEQFF. The CDR3 DNA is TGTGCCAGCAGCTCGTTCCTACGTGGGGGCACCTACAATGAGCAGTTCTTC.

This chain connects TRBV10-3 to TRBJ2-7; 9 bases agree with TRBD2. The CDR3 has 14 amino acids. V lost 6 bases to trimming and J lost 2 bases; unmatched junction nucleotides: 5. CDR1 and CDR2 (germline): ENHRY, SYGVKD. In nucleotides, the CDR3 is TGTGCCATCAGATCTAGCGGGGCAACCTACGAGCAGTACTTC. It translates to CAIRSSGATYEQYF.

The chain is built from TRBV19 and TRBJ2-7; TRBD1 matches 12 bases. Per germline, CDR1 LNHDA and CDR2 SQIVND (reference sequence). The CDR3 has 13 amino acids. Unmatched junction bases numbered 2, after V lost 5 bases and J lost 6 bases. CDR3 loop: CASSWDRGREQYF. The CDR3 DNA reads TGTGCCAGTAGTTGGGACAGGGGGCGCGAGCAGTACTTC.

The rearrangement uses TRBV28 and TRBJ1-1, with D unresolved. Trimming stripped 0 bases from V and 7 bases from J, with 3 bases between. From germline, CDR1 is MDHEN and CDR2 SYDVKM. This CDR3 comprises 11 residues. In DNA form, the CDR3 reads TGTGCCAGCAGTTTATGGTATGAAGCTTTCTTT. Its translation: CASSLWYEAFF.

V gene TRBV7-9 combines with J gene TRBJ2-5, with a possible D match to TRBD2 (5 bases). Per the germline V gene, CDR1 is SEHNR and CDR2 is FQNEAQ (reference sequence). V dropped 1 base and J dropped 2 bases, with 8 bases sitting between them. CDR3 length: 14 amino acids. The CDR3 DNA sequence: TGTGCCAGCAGCTTAGGCGGGTTTCAAGAGACCCAGTACTTC. Translated, it gives CASSLGGFQETQYF.

The V and J genes are TRBV28 and TRBJ2-5; 12 bases match TRBD2. Germline CDR1 reads MDHEN; CDR2 reads SYDVKM. The CDR3 extends over 16 amino acids. With V trimmed by 4 bases and J by 5 bases, 8 bases remained unmatched. The CDR3, as DNA: TGTGCCAGCAGTTCCGGACTAGCGGGATTCCGGGAGACCCAGTACTTC. Its translation: CASSSGLAGFRETQYF.

Written as DNA, the CDR3 is TGCGCCAGCAGCCAAGAAAGTTGGGACAGGGCCTCGGAAATGAACACTGAAGCTTTCTTT. The encoded protein is CASSQESWDRASEMNTEAFF. This chain joins TRBV4-1 and TRBJ1-1, with 9 bases lining up with TRBD1. Losses at the gene ends were 0 bases for V and 0 bases for J; bases not matched to a gene: 14. CDR3 length equals 20 residues. Germline V gene lookup returns CDR1 MGHRA and CDR2 YSYEKL.

This sequence joins TRBV30 and TRBJ2-1, with D hard to call. CDR1 and CDR2 (germline): GTSNPN, SVGIG (reference sequence). Trimming left V 0 bases short and J 13 bases short, with 10 bases between. There are 11 residues in the CDR3. CDR3 bases: TGTGCCTGGAGTGTTTATAGGGAACAGTTCTTC. As protein: CAWSVYREQFF.

This chain uses TRBV7-2 with TRBJ1-2; 7 bases are shared with TRBD1. The germline V gene has CDR1 SGHTA and CDR2 FQGNSA. The CDR3 runs 13 residues. Trimming removed 4 bases from V and 7 bases from J; junction bases left unmatched: 6. The CDR3 loop reads CASSSGHRGGYTF. CDR3 sequence (DNA): TGTGCCAGCAGCTCCGGACACAGGGGTGGCTACACCTTC.

This chain uses TRBV6-5 with TRBJ1-1; 8 nucleotides line up with TRBD1. The CDR3 spans 14 residues. The junction had 8 bases not matched to a gene; V was cut back by 6 bases and J by 5 bases. Germline lookup yields CDR1 MNHEY and CDR2 SVGAGI. CDR3 coding DNA: TGTGCCAGCAGAAACAGACAGGGGCGGACTGAAGCTTTCTTT. Translated, it gives CASRNRQGRTEAFF.

The chain is built from TRBV7-7 and TRBJ2-5; D ambiguous. Looked up from germline, CDR1 is SSHAT and CDR2 is FNYEAQ (reference sequence). With 1 base removed from V and 2 bases from J, the gap between germline ends came to 5 bases. CDR3 length: 13 amino acids. The CDR3 here is CASSLVAQETQYF. Written as DNA, the CDR3 is TGTGCCAGCAGCTTAGTAGCTCAAGAGACCCAGTACTTC.

This chain links TRBV4-2 with TRBJ2-1; possible D gene TRBD1, 5 bases. In germline, CDR1 is LGHNA, CDR2 YNFKEQ. The CDR3 sequence is 15 residues long. V was pared by 0 bases and J by 4 bases, with 10 bases between. The CDR3 DNA reads TGTGCCAGCAGCCAAGAGCCCCAGGGTTACAATGAGCAGTTCTTC. As protein: CASSQEPQGYNEQFF.

This clone was counted a single time. V usage is TRBV7-9 and J usage is TRBJ2-2, with D perhaps assigned TRBD1 or TRBD2 (5 bases each). Trimming pared 5 bases from V and 7 bases from J, leaving 11 bases between. Germline V gives CDR1 SEHNR, CDR2 FQNEAQ (reference sequence). The CDR3 totals 13 residues. As DNA, the CDR3 is TGTGCCAGCAGCACTCAGGGAGTCGGGGAGCTGTTTTTT. It is translated as CASSTQGVGELFF.

The chain uses TRBV28 and TRBJ1-1, with D unclear. The V gene's germline CDR1 is MDHEN and CDR2 SYDVKM. The CDR3 runs to 16 residues. V lost 5 bases to trimming and J lost 5 bases, with 21 bases between them. CDR3 sequence (DNA): TGTGCCAGCAGTCCTATCCGAAACGTGGTAGGAACTGAAGCTTTCTTT. Its translation: CASSPIRNVVGTEAFF.

The V gene is TRBV18, the J gene TRBJ2-5; no firm D call. Germline V lookup: CDR1 KGHSH, CDR2 LQKENI. This CDR3 has 12 residues. Trimming stripped 0 bases from V and 4 bases from J, with 3 bases between. CDR3 in DNA: TGTGCCAGCTCACCACCGGCAGAGACCCAGTACTTC. This codes for CASSPPAETQYF. Full variable domain (outside the CDR3, taken from reference TRBV18 and TRBJ2-5): NAGVMQNPRHLVRRRGQEARLRCSPMKGHSHVYWYRQLPEEGLKFMVYLQKENIIDESGMPKERFSAEFPKEGPSILRIQQVVRGDSAAYFCASSPPAETQYFGPGTRLLVL.

The chain recombines TRBV28 with TRBJ2-7, with TRBD1 matching over 7 bases. Per the germline V gene, CDR1 is MDHEN and CDR2 is SYDVKM. CDR3 length: 15 amino acids. The trim removed 6 bases at V and 0 bases at J, leaving 8 bases unmatched. For the CDR3, the DNA is TGTGCCAGCAGCCCGGCCGGGACAGCCTCCTACGAGCAGTACTTC. The encoded protein is CASSPAGTASYEQYF. The full variable domain, with the rest looked up from reference TRBV28 and TRBJ2-7, is DVKVTQSSRYLVKRTGEKVFLECVQDMDHENMFWYRQDPGLGLRLIYFSYDVKMKEKGDIPEGYSVSREKKERFSLILESASTNQTSMYLCASSPAGTASYEQYFGPGTRLTVT.

The chain joins TRBV18 to TRBJ1-2, with TRBD1 matching over 7 bases. CDR1 KGHSH and CDR2 LQKENI come from the germline V gene. Trimming at V came to 4 bases and at J to 8 bases, leaving 16 bases not matched to a gene. The CDR3 has 16 amino acids. CDR3 sequence (DNA): TGTGCCAGCTCACTACTAGTAGGGGGCCTTTCGGAGGGCTACACCTTC. Translating gives CASSLLVGGLSEGYTF.

V is TRBV5-4 and J is TRBJ1-2, with D possibly being TRBD1 (5 bases). The V end lost 0 bases, the J end lost 4 bases, and 7 bases lay between the germline ends. This CDR3 comprises 13 residues. Germline CDR1 and CDR2: SGHNT and YYREEE (reference sequence). DNA of the CDR3: TGTGCCAGCAGCTTGGACCAGGGCTATGGCTACACCTTC. Translated: CASSLDQGYGYTF.

The chain has TRBV27 and TRBJ2-7; TRBD2 matches 11 bases. The V segment lost 1 base and the J segment 4 bases; nucleotides outside the gene matches: 3. Germline CDR1 MNHEY, CDR2 SMNVEV (reference sequence). The CDR3 has 15 amino acids. The CDR3 spells CASSLFLAGGYEQYF. In DNA, the CDR3 is TGTGCCAGCAGTTTATTTCTAGCGGGGGGATACGAGCAGTACTTC.

This chain uses TRBV5-4 with TRBJ2-3; TRBD2 is a possible D gene (6 bases). The ends were cut back, 3 bases at V and 6 bases at J, with 17 bases in the middle. This CDR3 has 15 residues. The V gene's germline CDR1 is SGHNT and CDR2 YYREEE (reference sequence). CDR3 region: CASSSRELAKDTQYF. The CDR3 coding sequence is TGTGCCAGCAGCTCCCGGGAGTTGGCTAAGGATACGCAGTATTTT.

The chain is built from TRBV7-8 and TRBJ2-7; tentative D call: TRBD2 (6 bases). Germline V gene data show CDR1 as SGHVS and CDR2 as FQNEAQ. The CDR3 has 14 amino acids. The V end was cut by 3 bases, the J end by 6 bases, with 15 bases between. CDR3 sequence reads: CASSFGGRLGEQYF. As DNA, the CDR3 is TGTGCCAGCAGCTTCGGAGGGCGGCTAGGCGAGCAGTACTTC.

The chain joins TRBV16 to TRBJ2-2, with TRBD1 matching 8 bases. The J segment lost 4 bases and the V segment lost 6 bases, leaving 4 bases of the junction unmatched. This CDR3 region has 14 residues. CDR1 is KGHSY, CDR2 FQNENV, per germline. The chain's CDR3 is CASRPDRGTGELFF. The CDR3 DNA reads TGTGCCAGCAGACCCGACAGGGGCACCGGGGAGCTGTTTTTT.

This clone was counted only a few times. This chain uses TRBV6-5 with TRBJ1-4, with 7 bases aligning to TRBD1. This CDR3 spans 14 amino acids. J lost 8 bases, V lost 6 bases, and 9 bases had no gene match. Germline V gene sequence: CDR1 MNHEY, CDR2 SVGAGI. The CDR3 spells CASSYRGVNEKLFF. Here the CDR3 DNA reads TGTGCCAGCAGCTACAGGGGAGTGAACGAAAAACTGTTTTTT.